Listed below are T cell receptor beta chains from one sample, sequenced in a study of Graves' ophthalmopathy and Graves' hyperthyroidism. MiXCR, applied by TCRdb to the multiplex PCR reads, yields one record per CDR3 protein. This table has about 660,000 distinct CDR3 sequences, approximately 39% appearing once. The sequenced material came from peripheral blood. These receptor sequences come from an adult man with Graves' ophthalmopathy. Each CDR3 is given with its conserved first and last residue. A D gene is named only where the DNA matches it firmly. A clone size is listed for some rows: how often the clone was seen (once, few, many), or a class if it is expanded.

many,TRBJ1-4,TRBV7-8,15,NA,TGTGCCAGCAGCTCCAGGGTTGCAACTAATGAAAAACTGTTTTTT,CASSSRVATNEKLFF
many,TRBJ1-1,TRBV12-3/TRBV12-4,12,NA,TGTGCCAGCAGTTTAGTTCCCGGGGAAGCTTTCTTT,CASSLVPGEAFF
many,TRBJ1-4,TRBV7-9,16,NA,TGTGCCAGCAGCCTTCTTGAGGACAGTCCTAATGAAAAACTGTTTTTT,CASSLLEDSPNEKLFF
NA,TRBJ2-7,TRBV5-7,11,NA,TGTGCCAGCAGACCCTATAGCGAGCAGTACTTC,CASRPYSEQYF
NA,TRBJ1-1,TRBV10-3,13,TRBD1,TGTGCCTGTACCACGGGACAGGGATACGAAGCTTTCTTT,CACTTGQGYEAFF
NA,TRBJ2-1,TRBV15,15,TRBD1,TGTGCCATCGGACAGGGGGCGGCGAGCTACAATGAGCAGTTCTTC,CAIGQGAASYNEQFF
NA,TRBJ2-2,TRBV29-1,13,TRBD2,TGCAGCAGTAGCGGGGCGAACACCGGGGAGCTGTTTTTT,CSSSGANTGELFF
few,TRBJ1-2,TRBV6-1,15,NA,TGTGCCAGCAGCTCCGGGACGGACTCTAACTATGGCTACACCTTC,CASSSGTDSNYGYTF
many,TRBJ2-5,TRBV5-1,14,TRBD1,TGCGCCAGCAGCTCGGGACAGATCCAAGAGACCCAGTACTTC,CASSSGQIQETQYF
NA,TRBJ1-3,TRBV20-1,13,NA,TGCAGTGCTGGCACCGGGCTGCGGAACACCATATATTTT,CSAGTGLRNTIYF
many,TRBJ2-5,TRBV2,16,TRBD1,TGTGCCAGCAGTGAACCCCCGGGACAGGGGGTAGAGACCCAGTACTTC,CASSEPPGQGVETQYF
NA,TRBJ2-3,TRBV19,15,TRBD2,TGTGCCAGTAATGGCGGGACTAGCGGGAGTGATACGCAGTATTTT,CASNGGTSGSDTQYF
NA,TRBJ1-5,TRBV25-1,15,NA,TGTGCCAGCAGTGGGGGAGGGGATAGCAATCAGCCCCAGCATTTT,CASSGGGDSNQPQHF
many,TRBJ1-2,TRBV13,13,NA,TGTGCCAGCAGCCGCAGGGAGTCTGAGGGCTACACCTTC,CASSRRESEGYTF
many,TRBJ2-7,TRBV14,14,NA,TGTGCCAGCAGCCCGACAGCGAACTCCTACGAGCAGTACTTC,CASSPTANSYEQYF
many,TRBJ1-2,TRBV2,11,NA,TGTGCCAGCAGTGAAACGTTTGGCTACACCTTC,CASSETFGYTF
many,TRBJ1-2,TRBV12-3/TRBV12-4,15,NA,TGTGCCAGCAGTCTACAGGGACGGAGAATCTATGGCTACACCTTC,CASSLQGRRIYGYTF
many,TRBJ2-7,TRBV7-9,14,TRBD1,TGTGCCAGCAGCTTAATTGGGACAGTGTACGAGCAGTACTTC,CASSLIGTVYEQYF
few,TRBJ2-5,TRBV12-3/TRBV12-4,14,NA,TGTGCCAGCAGCTTGATAGACAGCCAAGAGACCCAGTACTTC,CASSLIDSQETQYF
NA,TRBJ2-5,TRBV10-3,12,NA,TGTGCCATCAGTGGGGTCCAAGAGACCCAGTACTTC,CAISGVQETQYF
once,TRBJ1-5,TRBV7-9,16,TRBD1,TGTGCCAGCAGACCGACAGGGTTTAATAGCAATCAGCCCCAGCATTTT,CASRPTGFNSNQPQHF
many,TRBJ1-5,TRBV4-3,15,NA,TGCGCCAGCAGCCAAGGGACAGTTACCAATCAGCCCCAGCATTTT,CASSQGTVTNQPQHF
NA,TRBJ2-7,TRBV20-1,13,NA,TGCAGTGCTAAATCAGGGGAGACCTACGAGCAGTACTTC,CSAKSGETYEQYF
many,TRBJ1-3,TRBV7-2,17,NA,TGTGCCAGTACAGGAGGGTTAGGACAAATCTCTGGAAACACCATATATTTT,CASTGGLGQISGNTIYF
NA,TRBJ1-1,TRBV24-1,13,TRBD1,TGTGCCACCCCCCGGGACAGGGCCACTGAAGCTTTCTTT,CATPRDRATEAFF
NA,TRBJ1-4,TRBV11-2,17,TRBD1,TGTGCCAGCAGCGGAACTTCCAGGGGGCACGGTAATGAAAAACTGTTTTTT,CASSGTSRGHGNEKLFF
few,TRBJ2-3,TRBV29-1,15,NA,TGCAGCGCATCTCGGGGGCATAGTTTCACAGATACGCAGTATTTT,CSASRGHSFTDTQYF
many,TRBJ1-4,TRBV19,15,TRBD1,TGTGCCAGTAAAGACAGGGGCACATTTAATGAAAAACTGTTTTTT,CASKDRGTFNEKLFF
many,TRBJ1-5,TRBV19,12,NA,TGTGCCAGTAGTATCAGCAATCAGCCCCAGCATTTT,CASSISNQPQHF
many,TRBJ1-5,TRBV10-3,14,NA,TGTGCCACCATGGGGGGACCCATCAATCAGCCCCAGCATTTT,CATMGGPINQPQHF
NA,TRBJ2-5,TRBV15,16,TRBD2,TGTGCCACCAGCAGCGAAGCGGGGGGGATGCAAGAGACCCAGTACTTC,CATSSEAGGMQETQYF
many,TRBJ2-5,TRBV20-1,14,NA,TGCAGTGCGACCAGGCAGGGCTTCCGAGAGACCCAGTACTTC,CSATRQGFRETQYF
many,TRBJ1-1,TRBV2,11,NA,TGTGCCAGCAGTGATCAAGGTGAAGCTTTCTTT,CASSDQGEAFF
many,TRBJ1-5,TRBV5-1,15,TRBD1,TGCGCCAGCAGCACCGGGACAGGGATCAATCAGCCCCAGCATTTT,CASSTGTGINQPQHF
many,TRBJ1-4,TRBV7-2,16,TRBD1,TGTGCCAGCAGCCGAGGACAGGGGCGGACTAATGAAAAACTGTTTTTT,CASSRGQGRTNEKLFF
many,TRBJ2-5,TRBV15,16,TRBD2,TGTGCCACCAGCAGCCGACTAGCGGTTCCTAGTGGGACCCAGTACTTC,CATSSRLAVPSGTQYF
few,TRBJ1-2,TRBV27,13,NA,TGTGCCAGCAGTCTCACAGCGGGCTATGGCTACACCTTC,CASSLTAGYGYTF
NA,TRBJ1-1,TRBV29-1,14,NA,TGCAGCGTTGATTCGGGGTCTATGAACACTGAAGCTTTCTTT,CSVDSGSMNTEAFF
NA,TRBJ1-2,TRBV6-1,16,NA,TGTGCCAGCGGACGGGGAAGCCTCCTGACTAACTATGGCTACACCTTC,CASGRGSLLTNYGYTF
NA,TRBJ1-1,TRBV12-3/TRBV12-4,13,NA,TGTGCTAGTGGTCTAGACGGAAACACTGAAGCTTTCTTT,CASGLDGNTEAFF
few,TRBJ2-7,TRBV4-2,13,NA,TGTGCCAGCAGCCAAGAGTCAGCGGTCGAGCAGTACTTC,CASSQESAVEQYF
many,TRBJ2-5,TRBV6-5,16,TRBD2,TGTGCCAGCAGAAGATGGGGGACTAGCGGGATCGAGACCCAGTACTTC,CASRRWGTSGIETQYF
many,TRBJ2-5,TRBV14,14,NA,TGTGCCAGCAGCCAAATTGGACTTCAAGAGACCCAGTACTTC,CASSQIGLQETQYF
many,TRBJ2-7,TRBV20-1,14,NA,TGCAGTGCTAAGGGGGGCAGTTACTCCTACGAGCAGTACTTC,CSAKGGSYSYEQYF
many,TRBJ1-1,TRBV7-9,15,NA,TGTGCCAGCAGCCGGGACCGGGGAAAGAACACTGAAGCTTTCTTT,CASSRDRGKNTEAFF
NA,TRBJ2-7,TRBV11-2,14,NA,TGTGCCAGCAGCTTTGGGGACGGGGGTAACGAGCAGTACTTC,CASSFGDGGNEQYF
many,TRBJ2-7,TRBV25-1,11,NA,TGTGCCAGCACAGGGGTCCACGAGCAGTACTTC,CASTGVHEQYF
NA,TRBJ2-2,TRBV20-1,16,TRBD1,TGCAGTGCTAGAGATAGGTGGACAGGGGGCACCGGGGAGCTGTTTTTT,CSARDRWTGGTGELFF
few,TRBJ2-5,TRBV6-5,16,TRBD1,TGTGCCAGCAGTTTACTGGGACAGGCCGTGCAAGAGACCCAGTACTTC,CASSLLGQAVQETQYF